The rows below give T cell receptor beta chains drawn from one sample of a study of blood T cell repertoires in COVID-19. Profiling relied on immunoSEQ multiplex PCR, and the TCRdb table lists in-frame clones only, not all of them. There are over 150,000 clones in the sample; 79% occur only once, and about 20% lies in the top ten. Sequences were obtained from PBMCs or T cells enriched from blood (not recorded which). The receptor set was obtained from a woman in her 70s in a cohort exposed to, infected with or recovered from COVID-19 (not recorded which). Both conserved end residues are part of each CDR3. A D gene is named only where the DNA matches it firmly. Clone size is shown for a subset of rows, as once, few, many or a class of expanded clone.

-,TRBJ2-7,-,TRBV18,13,TGTGCCAGCTCCCGCGGGACAGTATCCGAGCAGTACTTC,CASSRGTVSEQYF
-,TRBJ2-5,-,TRBV7-2,13,TGTGCCAGCAGCTTTGGCTACCAAGAGACCCAGTACTTC,CASSFGYQETQYF
-,TRBJ1-5,-,TRBV28,17,TGTGCCAGCAGTTCCTCCGGGACTCAGAAGCCCAATCAGCCCCAGCATTTT,CASSSSGTQKPNQPQHF
-,TRBJ1-2,-,TRBV19,15,TGTGCCAGTAGTATGCCCCACGGGGGGTCGTATGGCTACACCTTC,CASSMPHGGSYGYTF
-,TRBJ2-7,-,TRBV7-2,14,TGTGCCAGCAGCTTAGAGTCACTAGCCTACGAGCAGTACTTC,CASSLESLAYEQYF
few,TRBJ1-1,-,TRBV19,14,TGTGCCAGTAGTCCGGGACTTGAGGGCACTGAAGCTTTCTTT,CASSPGLEGTEAFF
once,TRBJ1-2,-,TRBV2,11,TGTGCCAGCAAGGAGGGCGGTGGCTACACCTTC,CASKEGGGYTF
-,TRBJ2-2,-,TRBV30,14,TGTGCCTGGAGTGTATTAGTGAACACCGGGGAGCTGTTTTTT,CAWSVLVNTGELFF
-,TRBJ1-2,TRBD1,TRBV28,13,TGTGCCAGCAGACCCGGGACAGGGGAAGGCTACACCTTC,CASRPGTGEGYTF
few,TRBJ1-1,-,TRBV14,13,TGTGCCAGCAGCCGCGGACAGAACACTGAAGCTTTCTTT,CASSRGQNTEAFF
-,TRBJ1-3,-,TRBV5-1,16,TGCGCCAGCAGCTTGGGAGTGGCGGGCATTGGAAACACCATATATTTT,CASSLGVAGIGNTIYF
-,TRBJ1-5,TRBD1,TRBV4-1,15,TGCGCCAGCAGCCAAGGGACAGGGGTTAGTCAGCCCCAGCATTTT,CASSQGTGVSQPQHF
-,TRBJ2-3,-,TRBV7-2,15,TGTGCCAGCAGCTTAGGGTCGGGAAGCACAGATACGCAGTATTTT,CASSLGSGSTDTQYF